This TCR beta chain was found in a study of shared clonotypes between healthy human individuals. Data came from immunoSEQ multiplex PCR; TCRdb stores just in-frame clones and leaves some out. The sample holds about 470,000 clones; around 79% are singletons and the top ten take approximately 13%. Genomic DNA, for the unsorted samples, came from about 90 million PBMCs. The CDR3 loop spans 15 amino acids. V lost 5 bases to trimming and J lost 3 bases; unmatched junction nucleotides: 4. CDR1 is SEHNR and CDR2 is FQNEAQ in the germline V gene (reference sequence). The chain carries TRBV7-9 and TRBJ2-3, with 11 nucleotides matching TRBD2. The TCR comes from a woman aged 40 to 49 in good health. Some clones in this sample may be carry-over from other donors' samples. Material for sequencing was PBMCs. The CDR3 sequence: CASSDLAGGTDTQYF. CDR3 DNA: TGTGCCAGCAGCGATCTAGCGGGAGGTACAGATACGCAGTATTTT.